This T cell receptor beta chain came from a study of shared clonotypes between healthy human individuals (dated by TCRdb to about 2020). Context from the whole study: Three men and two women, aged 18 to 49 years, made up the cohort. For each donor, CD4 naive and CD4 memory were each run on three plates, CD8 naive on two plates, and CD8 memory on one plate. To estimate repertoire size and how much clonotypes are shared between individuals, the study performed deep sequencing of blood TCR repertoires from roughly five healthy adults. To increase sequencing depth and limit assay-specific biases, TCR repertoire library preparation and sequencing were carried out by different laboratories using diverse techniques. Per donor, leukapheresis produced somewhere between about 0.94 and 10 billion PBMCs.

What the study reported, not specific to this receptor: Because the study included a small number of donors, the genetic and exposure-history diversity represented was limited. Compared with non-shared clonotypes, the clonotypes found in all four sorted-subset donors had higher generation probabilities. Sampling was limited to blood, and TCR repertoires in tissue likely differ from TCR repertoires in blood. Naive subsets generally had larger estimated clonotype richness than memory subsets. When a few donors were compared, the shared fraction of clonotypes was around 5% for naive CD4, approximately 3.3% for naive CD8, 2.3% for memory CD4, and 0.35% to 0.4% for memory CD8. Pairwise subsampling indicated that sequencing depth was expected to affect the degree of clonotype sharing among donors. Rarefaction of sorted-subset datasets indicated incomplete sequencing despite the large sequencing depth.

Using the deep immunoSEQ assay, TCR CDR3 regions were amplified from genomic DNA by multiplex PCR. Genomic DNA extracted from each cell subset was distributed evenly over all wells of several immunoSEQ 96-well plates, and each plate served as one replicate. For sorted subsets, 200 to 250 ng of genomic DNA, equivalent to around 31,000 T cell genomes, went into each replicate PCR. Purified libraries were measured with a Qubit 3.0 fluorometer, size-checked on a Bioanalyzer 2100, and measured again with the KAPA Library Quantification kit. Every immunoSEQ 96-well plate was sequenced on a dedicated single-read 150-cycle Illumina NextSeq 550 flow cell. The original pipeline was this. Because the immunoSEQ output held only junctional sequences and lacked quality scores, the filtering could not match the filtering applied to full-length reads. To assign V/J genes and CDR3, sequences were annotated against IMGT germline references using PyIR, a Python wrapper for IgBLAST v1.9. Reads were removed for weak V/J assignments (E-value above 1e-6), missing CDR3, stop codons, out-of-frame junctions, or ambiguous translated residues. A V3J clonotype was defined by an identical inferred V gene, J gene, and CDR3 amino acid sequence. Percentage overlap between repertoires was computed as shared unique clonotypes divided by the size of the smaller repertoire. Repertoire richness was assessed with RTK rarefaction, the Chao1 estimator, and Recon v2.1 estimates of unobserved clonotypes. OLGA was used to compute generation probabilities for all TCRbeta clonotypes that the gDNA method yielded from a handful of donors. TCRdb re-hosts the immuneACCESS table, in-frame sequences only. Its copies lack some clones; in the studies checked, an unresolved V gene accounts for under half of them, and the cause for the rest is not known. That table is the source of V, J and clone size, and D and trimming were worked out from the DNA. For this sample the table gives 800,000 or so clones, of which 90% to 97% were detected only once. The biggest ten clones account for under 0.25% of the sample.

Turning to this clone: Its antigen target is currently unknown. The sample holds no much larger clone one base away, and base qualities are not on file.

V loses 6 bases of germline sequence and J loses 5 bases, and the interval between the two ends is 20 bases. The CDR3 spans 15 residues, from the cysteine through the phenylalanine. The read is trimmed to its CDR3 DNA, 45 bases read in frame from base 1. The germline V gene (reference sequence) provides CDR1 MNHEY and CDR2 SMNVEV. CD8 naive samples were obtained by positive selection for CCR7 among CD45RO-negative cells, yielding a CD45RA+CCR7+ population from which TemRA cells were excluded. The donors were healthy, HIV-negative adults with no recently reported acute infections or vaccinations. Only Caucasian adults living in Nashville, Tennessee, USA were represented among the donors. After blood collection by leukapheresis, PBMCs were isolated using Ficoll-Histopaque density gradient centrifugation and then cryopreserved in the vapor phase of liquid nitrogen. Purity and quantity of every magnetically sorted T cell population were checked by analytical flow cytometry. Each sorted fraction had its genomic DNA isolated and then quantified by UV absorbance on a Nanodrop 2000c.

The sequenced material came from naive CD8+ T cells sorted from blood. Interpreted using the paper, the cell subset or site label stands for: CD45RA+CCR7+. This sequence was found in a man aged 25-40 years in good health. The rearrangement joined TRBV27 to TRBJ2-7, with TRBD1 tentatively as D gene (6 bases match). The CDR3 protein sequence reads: CASSALDRPAHEQYF. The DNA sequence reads TGTGCCAGCAGCGCCCTTGACAGGCCCGCCCACGAGCAGTACTTC.